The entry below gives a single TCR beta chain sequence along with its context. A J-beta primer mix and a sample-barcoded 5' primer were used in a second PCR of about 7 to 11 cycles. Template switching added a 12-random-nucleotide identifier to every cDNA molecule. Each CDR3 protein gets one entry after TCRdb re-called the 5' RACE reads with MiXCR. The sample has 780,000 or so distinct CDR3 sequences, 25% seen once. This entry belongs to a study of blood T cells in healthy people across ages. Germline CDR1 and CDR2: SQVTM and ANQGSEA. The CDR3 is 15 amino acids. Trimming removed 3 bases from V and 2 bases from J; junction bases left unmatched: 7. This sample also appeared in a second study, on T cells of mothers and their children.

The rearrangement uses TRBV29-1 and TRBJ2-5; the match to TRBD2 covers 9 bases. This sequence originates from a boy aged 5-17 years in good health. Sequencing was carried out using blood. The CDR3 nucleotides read TGCAGCGTTGAGGTCAGCGGGGGGCGGCAAGAGACCCAGTACTTC. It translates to CSVEVSGGRQETQYF.